Listed below are T cell receptor beta chains from one sample, sequenced in a study of blood T cell repertoires in COVID-19. Only in-frame clones appear in the TCRdb table, and some are missing; sequencing was by immunoSEQ multiplex PCR. The sample includes 400,000 or so clones, 80% to 90% seen only once; the top ten take 1.1%. The specimen sequenced was PBMCs or T cells enriched from blood (not recorded which). The receptors derive from a man aged 25 to 45 who had recovered from COVID-19. The CDR3 runs from the conserved cysteine through the conserved F or W. D genes are given only for firm matches. Only some rows state a clone size, as once, few, many or a class for expanded clones.

d_call j_call v_call clone_size cdr3_nt cdr3_aa
TRBD2 TRBJ2-3 TRBV3-1/TRBV3-2 - TGTGCCAGCAGCCAAGATATCGGGGGGTATACGCAGTATTTT CASSQDIGGYTQYF
TRBD1 TRBJ2-5 TRBV28 - TGTGCCAGCAGCCCAGGGGGCACGGTGGAGACCCAGTACTTC CASSPGGTVETQYF
TRBD2 TRBJ2-5 TRBV28 - TGTGCCAGCAGTCCATGGGGACTAGCGGGAGACCGACAAGAGACCCAGTACTTC CASSPWGLAGDRQETQYF
- TRBJ1-6 TRBV7-2 - TGTGCCACCCGGGGGACCCTAAGCTCCTATAATTCACCCCTCCACTTT CATRGTLSSYNSPLHF
TRBD1 TRBJ2-2 TRBV30 once TGTGCCTGGAGTTCACACAGACAGGGTCGGCCCGGGGAGCTGTTTTTT CAWSSHRQGRPGELFF
TRBD1 TRBJ1-2 TRBV7-3 - TGTGCCAGCAGCCCAGGGGGTGACAGTCTTTTTGGCTACACCTTC CASSPGGDSLFGYTF
TRBD2 TRBJ2-1 TRBV18 - TGTGCCAGCTCACCTCTGGAAGCGGGAGCTTCGGTCTCCTACAATGAGCAGTTCTTC CASSPLEAGASVSYNEQFF
- TRBJ2-6 TRBV5-1 - TGCGCCAGCAGCTTAGGACCCCAGGGGTGGGGCGTTGGAGGGGCCAACGTCCTGACTTTC CASSLGPQGWGVGGANVLTF
TRBD2 TRBJ2-1 TRBV11-3 - TGTGCCAGCAGCTTGGGGCGGGAGCGGATCAATGAGCAGTTCTTC CASSLGRERINEQFF
TRBD2 TRBJ2-7 TRBV6-2/TRBV6-3 - TGTGCCAGCAGTCCATCGACTAGCCGGGACGAGCAGTACTTC CASSPSTSRDEQYF
- TRBJ2-1 TRBV2 - TGTGCCAGCAGTTCCACCCAGGGGCGTCAGGGGGGTTACAATGAGCAGTTCTTC CASSSTQGRQGGYNEQFF
- TRBJ2-1 TRBV27 - TGTGCCAGCAGTTTTGGCCCCCATGAGCAGTTCTTC CASSFGPHEQFF
TRBD1 TRBJ1-5 TRBV5-1 - TGCGCCAGCAGCTTGGGGACAGGGCTCAATCAGCCCCAGCATTTT CASSLGTGLNQPQHF
TRBD2 TRBJ2-1 TRBV10-3 - TGTGCCATCAGATCGACTAGCGGCTCTTACAATGAGCAGTTCTTC CAIRSTSGSYNEQFF
- TRBJ1-2 TRBV2 - TGTGCCAGCAGCGCCTCACAGCGGGGCTACACCTTC CASSASQRGYTF
TRBD1 TRBJ1-2 TRBV27 - TGTGCCAGCAGTTACTTAGGGACAGACTATGGCTACACCTTC CASSYLGTDYGYTF
- TRBJ2-5 TRBV7-9 - TGTGCCAGCAGGCGTTCTCAAGAGACCCAGTACTTC CASRRSQETQYF
- TRBJ2-1 TRBV7-9 - TGTGCCAGCAGCAGCCCGATCCATGAGCAGTTCTTC CASSSPIHEQFF
- TRBJ1-2 TRBV28 - TGTGCCAGCAGTTTTCAGGGTACCTATGGCTACACCTTC CASSFQGTYGYTF
- TRBJ1-1 TRBV24-1 - TGTGCCACCAGGGACACGAACACTGAAGCTTTCTTT CATRDTNTEAFF
- TRBJ1-1 TRBV30 - TGTGCCTGGAGTTGGGACACCTACACTGAAGCTTTCTTT CAWSWDTYTEAFF
- TRBJ2-1 TRBV4-2 - TGTGCCAGCAGCCAAGTTGAGGGAACCAATGAGCAGTTCTTC CASSQVEGTNEQFF
- TRBJ2-7 TRBV30 - TGTGCCTATATGGGGGGGGCGGTCTACGAGCAGTACTTC CAYMGGAVYEQYF
TRBD2 TRBJ2-3 TRBV29-1 - TGCAGCGTTGAAGGACTAGCGGGAGTTCCAGATACGCAGTATTTT CSVEGLAGVPDTQYF
TRBD1 TRBJ1-1 TRBV12-3/TRBV12-4 once TGTGCCAGCAGAACAGGGGGCGAAGCTTTCTTT CASRTGGEAFF
TRBD1 TRBJ2-7 TRBV5-1 - TGCGCCAGCAGCTTGGGACAGGGAAACGACGAGCAGTACTTC CASSLGQGNDEQYF
- TRBJ2-7 TRBV28 - TGTGCCAGCAGTTTCCAAAACGAGCAGTACTTC CASSFQNEQYF
- TRBJ2-2 TRBV6-5 - TGTGCCAGCAGTTACTCGATCCCATCGGGGACCGGGGAGCTGTTTTTT CASSYSIPSGTGELFF
- TRBJ2-2 TRBV11-3 - TGTGCCAGCAGCACCGAGACCGGGGAGCTGTTTTTT CASSTETGELFF
- TRBJ1-6 TRBV6-5 - TGTGCCAGCAGTTTGAGCTGGTATAATTCACCCCTCCACTTT CASSLSWYNSPLHF
- TRBJ1-3 TRBV28 - TGTGCCAGCAGTTTTAGCCACATCTCTGGAAACACCATATATTTT CASSFSHISGNTIYF
- TRBJ2-1 TRBV7-6 - TGTGCCAGCAGCCCCTATAGCGAGTCCTCCAATGAGCAGTTCTTC CASSPYSESSNEQFF
TRBD2 TRBJ2-5 TRBV30 - TGTGCCTGGACTAGCGGGCGAGGAGAGACCCAGTACTTC CAWTSGRGETQYF
- TRBJ2-3 TRBV7-9 - TGTGCCAGCAGCTCCAAACAGGGAACTAGCACAGATACGCAGTATTTT CASSSKQGTSTDTQYF
- TRBJ2-2 TRBV3-1/TRBV3-2 - TGTGCCAGCAGCCAGTTAGTCAGGACCGGGGAGCTGTTTTTT CASSQLVRTGELFF
- TRBJ1-1 TRBV7-2 - TGTGCCAGCAGCTACGGGTCCTACATGAACACTGAAGCTTTCTTT CASSYGSYMNTEAFF
- TRBJ1-4 TRBV5-1 - TGCGCCAGCAGCTTAAGAGGGCTCAATGAAAAACTGTTTTTT CASSLRGLNEKLFF
TRBD1 TRBJ1-3 TRBV28 - TGTGCCAGCAGTTTCCGGGACAGGACGACCATATATTTT CASSFRDRTTIYF
- TRBJ1-3 TRBV11-3 - TGTGCCAGCAGCCAAAGCCGTTTCCGGGGAAACACCATATATTTT CASSQSRFRGNTIYF
- TRBJ1-1 TRBV7-9 - TGTGCCAGTGGGGCACAGCCGAACACTGAAGCTTTCTTT CASGAQPNTEAFF
- TRBJ1-3 TRBV7-9 - TGTGCCAGCAGCCTTGGCGACAGGTTAGAATCAAACACCATATATTTT CASSLGDRLESNTIYF
- TRBJ1-1 TRBV28 once TGTGCCAGCAGTTTAGTGGGGGGAAGAACTGAAGCTTTCTTT CASSLVGGRTEAFF
TRBD1 TRBJ1-2 TRBV4-1 - TGCGCCAGCAGCCCCGACAGGGCTGGCTATGGCTACACCTTC CASSPDRAGYGYTF
TRBD1 TRBJ1-4 TRBV18 - TGTGCCAGCTCACCACGACCTTTTCTACAGGGGGAGAATGAAAAACTGTTTTTT CASSPRPFLQGENEKLFF
- TRBJ2-1 TRBV5-5 - TGTGCCAGCAGCTTTTCAGGGCTTGAGCAGTTCTTC CASSFSGLEQFF
- TRBJ2-3 TRBV27 - TGTGCCAGCAGTTTTAGATCCACAGATACGCAGTATTTT CASSFRSTDTQYF
- TRBJ1-1 TRBV7-2 - TGTGCCAGCAGCTTAGGACAGTCTCACACTGAAGCTTTCTTT CASSLGQSHTEAFF